This T cell receptor beta chain was obtained from a study of blood T cells in healthy people across ages. This clonotype came up a few times. What it recognizes is unknown. Study-wide results and limits: Relative to aged donors, long-lived donors carried more naive CD4+ cells and displayed higher diversity.

A second PCR, run for about 6 to 12 cycles, used a sample-barcoded 5' primer plus a J-beta primer mix. Samples each returned at least 2.5 million CDR3-containing paired-end reads. Each CDR3 protein gets one entry after TCRdb re-called the 5' RACE reads with MiXCR. This sample has about 780,000 distinct CDR3 sequences; about 59% occur once, and the top ten carry roughly 25%. There were healthy Caucasian individuals from Russia, aged about 6 to 100, serving as donors. With each sample, at least 5.5 micrograms of total RNA were extracted. The V end was cut by 0 bases, the J end by 5 bases, with 10 bases between. Per the germline V gene, CDR1 is GTSNPN and CDR2 is SVGIG (reference sequence). CDR3 length equals 13 residues.

This TCR was recovered from a man aged 25-45 years in good health. Sequencing was performed on blood. The chain carries TRBV30 and TRBJ2-5; D is unresolved. The DNA of the CDR3 is TGTGCCTGGAGTGTACTTCGTATGGAGACCCAGTACTTC. Protein: CAWSVLRMETQYF. Full variable domain (missing parts from reference TRBV30 and TRBJ2-5): SQTIHQWPATLVQPVGSPLSLECTVEGTSNPNLYWYRQAAGRGLQLLFYSVGIGQISSEVPQNLSASRPQDRQFILSSKKLLLSDSGFYLCAWSVLRMETQYFGPGTRLLVL.